The rows below give T cell receptor beta chains drawn from one sample of a study of OX40 agonist ivuxolimab in advanced cancers. Assay: immunoSEQ multiplex PCR; the TCRdb copy retains only in-frame clones and omits some. The repertoire includes over 30,000 clones, 79% of them detected once, and over 8.5% sits in the top ten. Sequenced material: CD4+ or CD8+ T cells sorted from blood, taken in a trial of the OX40 agonist ivuxolimab. These receptors all stem from an adult with an advanced solid tumor such as melanoma, head and neck, liver or kidney cancer. Each CDR3 is given without its conserved first and last residue.

>11|TRBJ1-2|TRBV5-4
ASSTRDSYGYT
>13|TRBJ2-1|TRBV12-5
ASGPGTGAYNEQF
>13|TRBJ1-1|TRBV6-1
ASSEADQGAGSAF
>15|TRBJ1-2|TRBV7-2
ASSPVFYRGQNYGYT
>10|TRBJ2-1|TRBV5-4
ASSQGLNEQF
>11|TRBJ1-5|TRBV21-1
ASSQGFVEPQH
>14|TRBJ1-4|TRBV11-1
ASSLGGGTANEKLF
>13|TRBJ2-5|TRBV5-4
ASSLNQNIQETQY
>13|TRBJ1-2|TRBV6-1
ASSPDRVKDYGYT
>13|TRBJ1-2|TRBV11-2
ASSLDRKWLYGYT
>11|TRBJ1-1|TRBV11-1
ASSSVFGSEAF
>16|TRBJ2-2|TRBV18
ASSSPLGLTNNTGELF